The present TCR beta chain was sequenced within a study of CD8+ T cells in alopecia areata. For the study at large: In an open-label trial, patients got 5 to 10 mg tofacitinib twice daily.

The germline V gene has CDR1 ENHRY and CDR2 SYGVKD. This CDR3 has 12 residues. The ends were cut back, 6 bases at V and 4 bases at J, with 9 bases in the middle. Patients with alopecia areata provided lesional scalp punch biopsies as well as peripheral blood. Once RNA had been extracted, it was reverse transcribed into cDNA to act as the sequencing template. Data came from immunoSEQ multiplex PCR; TCRdb stores just in-frame clones and leaves some out. The table records about 140,000 clones, 45% to 60% of them present only once. The J gene is TRBJ1-2, the V gene TRBV10-3; D might be TRBD1 (5 bases). The sample was CD4+ T cells sorted from blood, taken at week 0. This receptor was obtained from a human donor with alopecia areata. Here the CDR3 reads CAIRRGGYGYTF. CDR3 in DNA: TGTGCCATCAGGAGGGGTGGCTATGGCTACACCTTC.